The T cell receptor beta chain described here comes from a study of response to subunit inactivated influenza vaccine (dated by TCRdb to 2017 to 2018). Regarding the research as a whole: To follow how T cells responded to a trivalent subunit inactivated influenza vaccine, the researchers relied on deep quantitative profiling of the T cell receptor repertoire.

Results and caveats for the whole study, not just this receptor: According to the authors, only a limited number of new T cells may be recruited by each seasonal influenza vaccination.

To prepare the library, RT-PCR was applied. The instrument was an Illumina HiSeq 2500. The public reads were quality trimmed at Q25 with fastp and then assembled into clones with MiXCR by TCRdb, keeping productive beta chains. Each entry is one CDR3 protein sequence, shown with its most common DNA and genes. A total of about 520,000 distinct CDR3 sequences appear in this sample, 9.5% to 12% of them only once. 12% of the sample goes to the ten largest clones. The table lists this clonotype with a few counts. There is no known antigen for this receptor. Per-base quality was not reported, and no clone a single base away is much larger than it. The time point label here, explained by the study, means: approximately 40 days after influenza vaccine administration. The CDR3, cysteine through phenylalanine, is 16 amino acids long. Only CDR3 DNA remains: 48 bases, in frame from the first base. V is pruned by 4 bases and J by 2 bases, leaving 10 bases of the junction without a gene match. CDR1 and CDR2 are drawn from the germline V gene: SGHRS, YFSETQ.

Rearrangement joined TRBV5-1 to TRBJ2-5, and 8 junctional nucleotides match TRBD1. Material: PBMCs from blood, obtained roughly 48 days after vaccination. This receptor was obtained from a man aged 50 or older who received an inactivated influenza vaccine. Donor details come from another sample of the same person, matched by shared clones. The DNA sequence follows: TGCGCCAGCAGCGGAGGATTCGACAGGGGTCAAGAGACCCAGTACTTC. It is translated as CASSGGFDRGQETQYF.